This T cell receptor (beta chain) was retrieved from a study of T cells in Graves' hyperthyroidism and ophthalmopathy. As to this clonotype: Its antigen is as yet unknown.

TCR beta CDR3 regions were amplified from RNA. HTBI primers were used for first-round RT-PCR of the TCR CDR3. In TCRdb, the multiplex PCR reads were re-called with MiXCR into one record per CDR3 protein. The table shows fewer than 750,000 distinct CDR3 sequences, with around 15% occurring only once. A Clinical Activity Score of at least 3, a NOSPECS grade of at least 4 and a duration under 3 months were recorded in the ophthalmopathy patients. Uncontrolled infection, other autoimmune disease, pregnancy or lactation led to exclusion. Diagnostic decisions used clinical symptoms, serum thyroxine and TRAb, thyroid ultrasound and orbital computed tomography. V gave up 0 bases and J gave up 10 bases, with 19 bases separating them. This CDR3 is built from 15 residues. Germline V gene sequence: CDR1 DFQATT, CDR2 SNEGSKA (reference sequence). Study-level points and caveats: Ophthalmopathy prediction by the model preceded onset by a median about 6.3 months.

This receptor was identified in a woman in her 40s with Graves' ophthalmopathy. The chain has TRBV20-1 and TRBJ1-5, with D maybe TRBD1 (5 bases). Specimen: blood. CDR3 amino acids: CSAREEGSGNLPQHF. As DNA, the CDR3 is TGCAGTGCTAGAGAAGAGGGGTCAGGCAACCTTCCCCAGCATTTT.